The 11 T cell receptor beta chains below come from one sample, sequenced in a study of T cell responses to AZD1222 COVID-19 vaccine. TCRdb keeps only in-frame clones here, not all; method: immunoSEQ multiplex PCR. The sample consists of roughly 150,000 clones, about 89% of them appearing once. The sample consisted of peripheral blood, taken 28 days after the second AZD1222 dose. The receptors were gathered from an adult who received the AZD1222 COVID-19 vaccine.

The chain combines TRBV19 with TRBJ2-2; D possibly corresponds to TRBD2 (5 bases). Germline V lookup: CDR1 LNHDA, CDR2 SQIVND (reference sequence). CDR3 length: 13 residues. With 8 bases removed from V and 8 bases from J, the gap between germline ends came to 15 bases. The CDR3 sequence: CASSARVWGELFF. The DNA of the CDR3 is TGTGCCAGTTCCGCGAGGGTATGGGGGGAGCTGTTTTTT. The whole variable domain, remainder taken from reference TRBV19 and TRBJ2-2, is DGGITQSPKYLFRKEGQNVTLSCEQNLNHDAMYWYRQDPGQGLRLIYYSQIVNDFQKGDIAEGYSVSREKKESFPLTVTSAQKNPTAFYLCASSARVWGELFFGEGSRLTVL.

This clone was picked up one time. V gene TRBV24-1 combines with J gene TRBJ2-1; a possible D gene is TRBD2 (5 bases). V dropped 8 bases and J dropped 2 bases, with 9 bases sitting between them. Germline loops: CDR1 KGHDR, CDR2 SFDVKD. The CDR3 runs to 13 residues. DNA of the CDR3: TGTGCCACCAAAGACGGGGCCTACAATGAGCAGTTCTTC. Residues: CATKDGAYNEQFF.

The chain couples TRBV7-3 to TRBJ2-3, with 7 bases aligning to TRBD2. After removal of 1 base from V and 4 bases from J, the junction contained 8 bases not matched to a gene. The CDR3 contains 16 residues. Looked up from germline, CDR1 is SGHTA and CDR2 is FQGTGA. This CDR3 is CASSLKGREPADTQYF. In nucleotides, the CDR3 is TGTGCCAGCAGCTTAAAGGGGCGGGAGCCTGCAGATACGCAGTATTTT.

The chain couples TRBV9 to TRBJ2-7; D is ambiguous. Germline lookup yields CDR1 SGDLS and CDR2 YYNGEE. The CDR3 runs 14 residues. The V gene lost 0 bases and the J gene lost 1 base, with 8 bases spanning the gap. The CDR3 nucleotides are TGTGCCAGCAGCGTAGACGTCTCATCCTACGAGCAGTACTTC. The encoded protein is CASSVDVSSYEQYF.

CDR3 protein: CASSHLGLPRGYEQFF. In DNA, the CDR3 is TGTGCCAGCAGCCACCTGGGACTCCCGAGGGGCTATGAGCAGTTCTTC. The chain recombines TRBV14 with TRBJ2-1; weak D call: TRBD2 (6 bases). The CDR3 is 16 residues long. With 3 bases removed from V and 8 bases from J, the gap between germline ends came to 20 bases. Germline loops: CDR1 SGHDN, CDR2 FVKESK. The complete variable domain, with remaining parts taken from reference TRBV14 and TRBJ2-1, reads EAGVTQFPSHSVIEKGQTVTLRCDPISGHDNLYWYRRVMGKEIKFLLHFVKESKQDESGMPNNRFLAERTGGTYSTLKVQPAELEDSGVYFCASSHLGLPRGYEQFFGPGTRLTVL.

The chain couples TRBV6-2 or TRBV6-3 to TRBJ2-7; D is ambiguous. Germline V gene lookup returns CDR1 MNHEY and CDR2 SVGEGT. Trimming cost V 5 bases and J 9 bases, with 8 bases left between them. The CDR3 loop spans 10 amino acids. CDR3 sequence: CASSPTGQYF. In DNA form, the CDR3 reads TGTGCCAGCAGTCCCACTGGGCAGTACTTC.

The chain joins TRBV10-2 to TRBJ1-2; D might be TRBD1 (5 bases). Germline assignment: CDR1 WSHSY and CDR2 SAAADI. Between the trimmed V and J ends, which lost 5 bases and 6 bases, there was a span of 7 bases. The CDR3 has 11 amino acids. This CDR3 is CASSRGNGYTF. The CDR3 coding sequence is TGCGCCAGCAGTCGGGGGAATGGCTACACCTTC.

The chain is built from TRBV5-4 and TRBJ2-7; 12 nucleotides line up with TRBD1. This CDR3 region has 14 residues. Unmatched junction bases numbered 5, after V lost 4 bases and J lost 6 bases. CDR1 is SGHNT and CDR2 is YYREEE in the germline V gene (reference sequence). The CDR3 sequence: CASSLQGQGAEQYF. In DNA form, the CDR3 reads TGTGCCAGCAGCCTGCAGGGACAGGGGGCCGAGCAGTACTTC.

The rearrangement uses TRBV11-2 and TRBJ1-2; D is perhaps TRBD1 (6 bases). In germline, CDR1 is SGHAT, CDR2 FQNNGV. The CDR3 loop spans 14 amino acids. V lost 5 bases, J lost 7 bases, and 17 bases lay in between. The CDR3 loop is CASSTSGAGFGYTF. Written as DNA, the CDR3 is TGTGCCAGCAGCACATCGGGGGCAGGTTTTGGCTACACCTTC.

The chain couples TRBV5-4 to TRBJ2-3; no clear D. The CDR3 contains 15 residues. CDR1 and CDR2 (germline): SGHNT, YYREEE (reference sequence). The V end lost 4 bases, the J end lost 2 bases, and 14 bases lay between the germline ends. This CDR3 is CASSAALVPTDTQYF. CDR3 coding DNA: TGTGCCAGCAGCGCAGCTTTAGTCCCCACAGATACGCAGTATTTT.

This chain links TRBV7-9 with TRBJ2-7; a weak D match, TRBD1 (6 bases). V lost 1 base and J lost 6, with 13 bases in between. The germline V gene has CDR1 SEHNR and CDR2 FQNEAQ (reference sequence). This CDR3 region has 14 residues. CDR3 sequence: CASSLGTQGPEQYF. Written as DNA, the CDR3 is TGTGCCAGCAGCTTAGGAACACAGGGCCCCGAGCAGTACTTC.